The text below deals with one T cell receptor beta chain. Its antigen is still unknown. Clones were sequenced by immunoSEQ multiplex PCR, and TCRdb holds only the in-frame ones, with some missing. Among around 130,000 clones listed, approximately 94% were seen once. V was cut by 1 base and J by 0 bases, with 12 bases left in between. The CDR3 has 16 residues. The germline V gene encodes CDR1 MGHRA and CDR2 YSYEKL. The data originate from a study of T cell responses to AZD1222 COVID-19 vaccine. About the research overall: Pooling was applied to second doses at about 4 or about 12 weeks. Study results and caveats: Spike-specific TCR breadth and depth rose after two AZD1222 doses.

The clonotype originates from an adult in good health. V and J are TRBV4-1 and TRBJ1-1; D is unresolved. The material was peripheral blood, obtained on day 0 of AZD1222 vaccination. The CDR3 reads CASSQVSASLNTEAFF. The CDR3 DNA reads TGCGCCAGCAGCCAAGTATCCGCCTCACTGAACACTGAAGCTTTCTTT.